The 7 T cell receptor beta chains in this list originate from one sample, sequenced in a study of T cell responses to AZD1222 COVID-19 vaccine. Sequenced by immunoSEQ multiplex PCR; TCRdb stores in-frame clones only, minus some. The table lists some 180,000 clones, approximately 90% of them singletons. This specimen consisted of peripheral blood, obtained 28 days after the second AZD1222 dose. The receptors come from an adult who received the AZD1222 COVID-19 vaccine.

The chain recombines TRBV7-6 with TRBJ2-1, with 7 bases aligning to TRBD1. Germline V CDR1 and CDR2: SGHVS, FNYEAQ. The ends lost 4 bases at V and 12 bases at J; junction bases unmatched: 3. There are 11 residues in the CDR3. The CDR3 coding sequence is TGTGCCAGCAGCTCAGGGACAGTGCAGTTCTTC. It encodes CASSSGTVQFF.

Only a few counts were recorded for this clone. The CDR3 DNA reads as TGTGCCAGCAGCCGGGACAGGGGTCCCCTGACAGAAAAACTGTTTTTT. Protein sequence: CASSRDRGPLTEKLFF. The rearrangement joins TRBV28 to TRBJ1-4; 10 bases map to TRBD1. The junction had 12 bases not matched to a gene; V was cut back by 6 bases and J by 8 bases. CDR3 size: 16 residues. Looked up from germline, CDR1 is MDHEN and CDR2 is SYDVKM.

The chain uses TRBV5-1 and TRBJ2-5; 11 bases are a match to TRBD1. CDR3 size: 15 residues. Germline-derived CDR1 and CDR2 are SGHRS and YFSETQ. The trim removed 4 bases at V and 3 bases at J, leaving 5 bases unmatched. The CDR3 coding sequence is TGCGCCAGCAGCCGGACAGGGGGCGGAGAAGAGACCCAGTACTTC. Residues: CASSRTGGGEETQYF.

The chain joins TRBV29-1 to TRBJ2-4; either TRBD1 or TRBD2 may supply D (5 bases each). Germline values: CDR1 SQVTM, CDR2 ANQGSEA. There are 12 residues in the CDR3. V was pared by 4 bases and J by 7 bases, with 11 bases between. This CDR3 reads CSVGGKGNIQYF. DNA for the CDR3: TGCAGCGTTGGGGGGAAAGGGAACATTCAGTACTTC.

The chain is built from TRBV7-2 and TRBJ2-3; D uncertain. V lost 11 bases and J 1 base, leaving 10 bases between the germline ends. The CDR3 has 12 amino acids. Germline V gene data show CDR1 as SGHTA and CDR2 as FQGNSA. The CDR3 bases are TGTGCCGGTCGGAAAGGCACAGATACGCAGTATTTT. Its protein product is CAGRKGTDTQYF. Full variable domain (remainder filled in from reference TRBV7-2 and TRBJ2-3): GAGVSQSPSNKVTEKGKDVELRCDPISGHTALYWYRQSLGQGLEFLIYFQGNSAPDKSGLPSDRFSAERTGGSVSTLTIQRTQQEDSAVYLCAGRKGTDTQYFGPGTRLTVL.

V usage is TRBV6-5 and J usage is TRBJ2-2; tentatively, D is TRBD1 or TRBD2 (6 bases each). The V and J ends lost 6 bases and 5 bases respectively, with 16 bases between them. Germline-derived CDR1 and CDR2 are MNHEY and SVGAGI. This CDR3 comprises 15 residues. CDR3 sequence: CASRTGSGLTGELFF. CDR3 nucleotides: TGTGCCAGCAGAACAGGGAGCGGGCTTACCGGGGAGCTGTTTTTT.

The V and J genes are TRBV10-1 and TRBJ2-1; 13 bases map to TRBD2. Losses at the gene ends were 2 bases for V and 3 bases for J; bases not matched to a gene: 10. The V gene's germline CDR1 is WNHNN and CDR2 SYGVQD (reference sequence). This CDR3 region has 19 residues. For the CDR3, the DNA is TGCGCCAGCAGTGAGGCCCGAGAACTAGCGGGGGGGTTCTACAATGAGCAGTTCTTC. It yields the protein CASSEARELAGGFYNEQFF.